The 24 T cell receptor beta chains presented below share a single source sample, sequenced in a study of CD8 T cells in ankylosing spondylitis. General study findings and limits: In ankylosing spondylitis blood, a motif of roughly 8 highly homologous TCR beta variants appeared characteristic.

Antigen specificity for these receptors is unknown. TCRdb reprocessed the 5' RACE reads via MiXCR and lists one record per CDR3 protein. The data contain roughly 400,000 distinct CDR3 sequences, approximately 20% of them seen just once; the ten biggest clones take up roughly a sixth. The sample taken for sequencing was blood, either unsorted or a sorted T cell fraction (not recorded which). All receptors derive from a male donor with ankylosing spondylitis.

In this sample, this clonotype turned up many times. V usage is TRBV28 and J usage is TRBJ2-7; 8 nucleotides agree with TRBD2. From germline, CDR1 is MDHEN and CDR2 SYDVKM. V gave up 4 bases and J gave up 6 bases; unmatched junction bases: 17. The CDR3 is 17 residues long. The chain's CDR3 is CASSYQGGAGDLLEQYF. The CDR3 DNA sequence: TGTGCCAGCAGTTACCAAGGGGGAGCGGGAGATTTGCTCGAGCAGTACTTC.

This clonotype was seen a handful of times. The chain's CDR3 is CASSLEQVQETQYF. The CDR3 DNA reads as TGTGCCAGCAGCTTAGAGCAGGTCCAAGAGACCCAGTACTTC. V gene TRBV7-6 combines with J gene TRBJ2-5, with no clear D. The CDR3 is 14 residues long. Germline values: CDR1 SGHVS, CDR2 FNYEAQ. V shed 1 base and J shed 1 base, with 7 bases lying between them.

V gene TRBV29-1 combines with J gene TRBJ2-1, with a weak D call TRBD1 (6 bases). Trimming removed 3 bases at V and 6 bases at J, with 12 bases between. The CDR3 is 13 residues long. Germline loops: CDR1 SQVTM, CDR2 ANQGSEA. CDR3 nucleotides: TGCAGCGTTGAGGTCGCCAGGGGCAATGAGCAGTTCTTC. Amino acids: CSVEVARGNEQFF.

The V gene is TRBV20-1, the J gene TRBJ2-7, with a possible D match to TRBD1 (6 bases). Germline CDR1 DFQATT, CDR2 SNEGSKA (reference sequence). V was trimmed by 6 bases and J by 5 bases, leaving 17 bases between them. This CDR3 region has 13 residues. The CDR3 DNA reads TGCAGTGCCCCCCGGCAGGGGATCCACGAGCAGTACTTC. It codes for CSAPRQGIHEQYF.

The chain recombines TRBV6-5 with TRBJ2-3; 9 bases fit TRBD2. V shed 0 bases, J shed 0 bases, and the junction held 4 bases outside the gene matches. The CDR3 has 17 amino acids. Germline values: CDR1 MNHEY, CDR2 SVGAGI. The CDR3 protein is CASSYSLAGDSTDTQYF. CDR3 DNA: TGTGCCAGCAGTTACTCTTTAGCGGGAGACAGCACAGATACGCAGTATTTT.

This clonotype was detected many times. The V gene is TRBV29-1, the J gene TRBJ1-2; D call uncertain. Germline V gene sequence: CDR1 SQVTM, CDR2 ANQGSEA. The CDR3 contains 10 residues. The V end lost 0 bases, the J end lost 9 bases, and 5 bases lay between the germline ends. The CDR3: CSVEDMSYTF. In DNA, the CDR3 is TGCAGCGTTGAAGATATGAGCTACACCTTC.

In its sample, this clonotype was seen a few times. The rearrangement joins TRBV29-1 to TRBJ1-1; TRBD1 matches at 8 bases. CDR3 length equals 13 residues. V shed 5 bases and J 7 bases; nucleotides not matched to a gene: 9. In germline, CDR1 is SQVTM, CDR2 ANQGSEA. CDR3 region: CSVRLGTGHEAFF. CDR3 coding DNA: TGCAGCGTTCGGCTCGGGACAGGTCATGAAGCTTTCTTT.

The genes are TRBV11-1 and TRBJ2-5; tentative D call: TRBD2 (6 bases). V was cut by 9 bases and J by 5 bases, with 16 bases left in between. CDR1 and CDR2 from the germline V gene are SGHAT and FQDESV (reference sequence). The CDR3 consists of 13 residues. Written as DNA, the CDR3 is TGTGCCAGTAGGCGGGATAACTGGGAGACCCAGTACTTC. This gives the protein CASRRDNWETQYF.

This clonotype appeared a few times. J is TRBJ1-2 and V is TRBV12-3 or TRBV12-4; weak D call: TRBD1 (5 bases). Trimming removed 3 bases from V and 10 bases from J, with 9 bases in between. The CDR3 runs to 11 residues. CDR3 loop: CASSFGGDYTF. The DNA of the CDR3 is TGTGCCAGCAGTTTTGGGGGGGACTACACCTTC.

The rearrangement joins TRBV10-3 to TRBJ1-1, with D perhaps matching TRBD1 (5 bases). The V gene lost 2 bases and the J gene lost 4 bases, with 11 bases spanning the gap. The CDR3 extends over 14 amino acids. Germline values: CDR1 ENHRY, CDR2 SYGVKD. In DNA form, the CDR3 reads TGTGCCATCAGTGAGCAGATTGGGGGCACTGAAGCTTTCTTT. This gives the protein CAISEQIGGTEAFF.

The sample holds a few counts of this clonotype. The chain combines TRBV10-3 with TRBJ2-1, with D perhaps matching TRBD1 or TRBD2 (5 bases each). Trimming took 5 bases from V and 5 from J, leaving 13 bases between them. CDR3 length equals 14 residues. CDR1 and CDR2 (germline): ENHRY, SYGVKD. The CDR3 region is CAISSLGPNNEQFF. The DNA for the CDR3 is TGTGCCATCAGTTCCCTGGGACCAAACAATGAGCAGTTCTTC.

For the CDR3, the DNA is TGTGCCAGCTCATCCCAGGGCAGCGACACTGAAGCTTTCTTT. Translating it yields CASSSQGSDTEAFF. V usage is TRBV18 and J usage is TRBJ1-1, with a weak D call TRBD1 (5 bases). The V end was cut by 5 bases, the J end by 3 bases, with 13 bases between. The CDR3 has 14 amino acids. Germline CDR1 is KGHSH and CDR2 is LQKENI.

This chain connects TRBV6-2 or TRBV6-3 to TRBJ1-2, with D possibly TRBD1 on 5 matching bases. This CDR3 contains 14 residues. With 4 bases removed from V and 4 bases from J, the gap between germline ends came to 13 bases. Germline-derived CDR1 and CDR2 are MNHEY and SVGEGT. The CDR3 region is CASSLGVQVYGYTF. In nucleotides, the CDR3 is TGTGCCAGCAGTTTGGGGGTTCAAGTCTATGGCTACACCTTC.

The rearrangement uses TRBV29-1 and TRBJ1-1; 9 bases map to TRBD1. The V gene end was trimmed by 7 bases and the J gene end by 4 bases; junction bases not matched to a gene: 4. The germline gives CDR1 SQVTM, CDR2 ANQGSEA. The CDR3 has 12 residues. The CDR3 sequence: CSASDRGTEAFF. The DNA of the CDR3 is TGCAGCGCCTCGGACAGGGGCACTGAAGCTTTCTTT.

This clonotype was seen ten or more times. The CDR3 loop is CSARLSYNSPLHF. Here the CDR3 DNA reads TGCAGTGCTAGACTCTCCTATAATTCACCCCTCCACTTT. The genes are TRBV20-1 and TRBJ1-6; no definite D call. The CDR3 has 13 residues. The ends were cut back, 2 bases at V and 0 bases at J, with 2 bases in the middle. The germline V gene encodes CDR1 DFQATT and CDR2 SNEGSKA (reference sequence).

The V and J genes are TRBV4-2 and TRBJ2-5; a possible D gene is TRBD2 (5 bases). The CDR3 runs 15 residues. Germline V lookup: CDR1 LGHNA, CDR2 YNFKEQ. V was clipped by 0 bases and J by 7 bases, with 15 bases between them. This CDR3 is CASSQEGSYPGTQYF. DNA of the CDR3: TGTGCCAGCAGCCAAGAGGGGAGCTACCCAGGGACCCAGTACTTC.

The chain recombines TRBV7-7 with TRBJ1-5; D is possibly TRBD1 (6 bases). The V gene's germline CDR1 is SSHAT and CDR2 FNYEAQ (reference sequence). The CDR3 consists of 15 residues. Trimming stripped 1 base from V and 2 bases from J, with 9 bases between. The CDR3 is CASSLGQVGNQPQHF. The CDR3 DNA reads TGTGCCAGCAGCTTAGGACAGGTCGGCAATCAGCCCCAGCATTTT.

The chain employs TRBV20-1 and TRBJ2-7; the match to TRBD2 covers 11 bases. The germline V gene has CDR1 DFQATT and CDR2 SNEGSKA (reference sequence). CDR3 length equals 14 residues. The V and J ends lost 5 bases and 4 bases, in that order; junction bases with no gene match: 7. The DNA for the CDR3 is TGCAGTGCTTTCGGGACTAGCGGCCAATACGAGCAGTACTTC. This encodes CSAFGTSGQYEQYF.

This clonotype was counted a few times. The CDR3 region has the DNA TGTGCCAGCTCACCCCTGGACAGGTTGAATGAGCAGTTCTTC. Translation gives CASSPLDRLNEQFF. The J gene is TRBJ2-1, the V gene TRBV18; 7 bases line up with TRBD1. This CDR3 contains 14 residues. Germline lookup yields CDR1 KGHSH and CDR2 LQKENI. Unmatched junction bases numbered 6, after V lost 3 bases and J lost 7 bases.

The rearrangement uses TRBV10-3 and TRBJ2-3; 9 bases match TRBD2. The CDR3 length is 17 residues. V dropped 5 bases and J dropped 2; count of bases not matched to a gene: 11. The germline gives CDR1 ENHRY, CDR2 SYGVKD. CDR3 region: CAISPGTSRPPTDTQYF. The DNA of the CDR3 is TGTGCCATCAGTCCCGGGACTAGCCGCCCACCCACAGATACGCAGTATTTT.

This clonotype was counted between two and nine times. The chain employs TRBV29-1 and TRBJ2-7; possibly TRBD1 for D (6 bases). Trimming took 4 bases from V and 3 from J, leaving 22 bases between them. The germline gives CDR1 SQVTM, CDR2 ANQGSEA. CDR3 length equals 16 residues. Here the CDR3 DNA reads TGCAGCGTTGCAGGAGAGGCCAGGGGCGATCTCTACGAGCAGTACTTC. This translates into CSVAGEARGDLYEQYF.

The gene calls are TRBV6-5 and TRBJ2-2; D unclear. This CDR3 has 14 residues. The V gene's germline CDR1 is MNHEY and CDR2 SVGAGI. The V end lost 1 base, the J end lost 4 bases, and 7 bases lay between the germline ends. CDR3 region: CASSYWRTTGELFF. DNA for the CDR3: TGTGCCAGCAGTTACTGGCGGACCACCGGGGAGCTGTTTTTT.

CDR3 nucleotide sequence: TGTGCCAGCAGCTTAGGGGTAGCGGGAGACGAGCAGTACTTC. It specifies CASSLGVAGDEQYF. The rearrangement uses TRBV11-2 and TRBJ2-7, with 9 bases lining up with TRBD2. Unmatched junction bases numbered 3, after V lost 1 base and J lost 5 bases. The CDR3 extends over 14 amino acids. The germline gives CDR1 SGHAT, CDR2 FQNNGV.

V and J are TRBV2 and TRBJ2-1, with 13 positions matching TRBD2. The V and J ends lost 5 bases and 5 bases, in that order; junction bases with no gene match: 3. The germline gives CDR1 SNHLY, CDR2 FYNNEI. The CDR3 is 15 amino acids. Written as DNA, the CDR3 is TGTGCCAGCAGTAAACTAGCGGGAGGGGACAATGAGCAGTTCTTC. Amino acid sequence: CASSKLAGGDNEQFF.